Detailed here is one T cell receptor (beta chain). These data originate in a study of T cell changes during pregnancy in multiple sclerosis. TCRdb's table, derived via immunoSEQ multiplex PCR, lists solely in-frame clones and lacks some. The sample lists about 40,000 clones; more than 80% were seen once. The sample consisted of CD4+ T cells from peripheral blood mononuclear cells, taken in the third trimester of pregnancy. This receptor was identified in a female donor with multiple sclerosis, enrolled in a pregnancy study.

The CDR3, as DNA: TGTGCCAGCAGTGGTGGGACTAGCGGAAAGCAGTTCTTC. Its protein product is CASSGGTSGKQFF. This rearrangement joins TRBV6-1 to TRBJ2-1, with 11 bases matching TRBD2. This CDR3 contains 13 residues. CDR1 is MNHNS, CDR2 SASEGT, per germline. With 4 bases clipped from V and 11 bases from J, the junction kept 4 bases outside the gene matches.